This TCR beta chain derives from a study of T cell repertoires in cytomegalovirus infection. Study background: Carrying CMV and the relevant HLA type showed in public TCR beta signatures.

In its sample, this clonotype was seen many times. Its specificity is not known. General study results and limits: CMV carriers with the relevant HLA were identified by cumulative public TCR beta family frequency. Dominating the ex vivo response were TCR beta clonotypes that were CMV-specific and HLA-C-restricted.

TCRdb reprocessed the reads via MiXCR and lists one record per CDR3 protein. This sample carries tens of thousands of distinct CDR3 sequences, 25% to 40% of them seen once, and the ten largest clones take roughly two thirds. V dropped 4 bases and J dropped 6; count of bases not matched to a gene: 9. Germline CDR1 and CDR2: SGDLS and YYNGEE. This CDR3 comprises 15 residues. Material: PBMCs, sequenced either directly or after in vitro stimulation (not recorded which). The chain employs TRBV9 and TRBJ1-2; 10 positions match TRBD1. This TCR came from a human donor in good health (CMV status not recorded). Some clones in this sample may be carry-over from other donors' samples. CDR3 region: CASSLRTGGVDGYTF. Here the CDR3 DNA reads TGTGCCAGCAGCCTGAGGACAGGGGGGGTGGATGGCTACACCTTC.